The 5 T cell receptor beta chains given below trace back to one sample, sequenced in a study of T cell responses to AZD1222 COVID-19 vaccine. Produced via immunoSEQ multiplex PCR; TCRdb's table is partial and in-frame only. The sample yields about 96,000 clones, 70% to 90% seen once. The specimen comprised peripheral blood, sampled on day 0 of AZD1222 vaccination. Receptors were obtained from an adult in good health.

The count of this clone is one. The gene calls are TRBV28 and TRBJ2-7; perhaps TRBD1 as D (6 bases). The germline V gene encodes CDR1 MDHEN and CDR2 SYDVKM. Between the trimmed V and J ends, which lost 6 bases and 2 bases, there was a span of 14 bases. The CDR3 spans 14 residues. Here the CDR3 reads CASSRLGATYEQYF. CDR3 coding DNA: TGTGCCAGCAGCCGGCTGGGGGCCACCTACGAGCAGTACTTC.

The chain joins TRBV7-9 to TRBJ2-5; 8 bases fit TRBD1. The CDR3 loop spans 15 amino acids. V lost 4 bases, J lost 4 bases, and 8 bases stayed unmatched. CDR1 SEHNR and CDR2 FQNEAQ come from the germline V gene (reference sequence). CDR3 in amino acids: CASSYRTGSVETQYF. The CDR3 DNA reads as TGTGCCAGCAGCTATCGGACAGGGAGCGTAGAGACCCAGTACTTC. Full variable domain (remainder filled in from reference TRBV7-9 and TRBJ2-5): DTGVSQNPRHKITKRGQNVTFRCDPISEHNRLYWYRQTLGQGPEFLTYFQNEAQLEKSRLLSDRFSAERPKGSFSTLEIQRTEQGDSAMYLCASSYRTGSVETQYFGPGTRLLVL.

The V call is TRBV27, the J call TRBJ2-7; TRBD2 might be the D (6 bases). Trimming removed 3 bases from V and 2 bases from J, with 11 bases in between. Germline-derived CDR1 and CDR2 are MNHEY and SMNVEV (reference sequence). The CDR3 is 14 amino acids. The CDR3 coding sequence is TGTGCCAGCAGTTTCTCGGGAGCGGCCTACGAGCAGTACTTC. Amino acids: CASSFSGAAYEQYF.

Here the CDR3 reads CASSERPQNDEQFF. The CDR3 DNA reads TGTGCCAGCAGTGAGCGACCTCAGAATGATGAGCAGTTCTTC. The chain combines TRBV6-4 with TRBJ2-1; D is unresolved. This CDR3 is 14 amino acids long. Germline V CDR1 and CDR2: MRHNA, SNTAGT. The ends were cut back, 3 bases at V and 8 bases at J, with 14 bases in the middle.

This CDR3 is CASSPIRTVTAGELFF. The CDR3 bases are TGTGCCAGCAGCCCGATCCGGACTGTCACGGCCGGGGAGCTGTTTTTT. The rearrangement joins TRBV5-6 to TRBJ2-2, with D maybe TRBD2 (5 bases). The V gene's germline CDR1 is SGHDT and CDR2 YYEEEE. Trimming took 4 bases from V and 6 from J, leaving 19 bases between them. This CDR3 is 16 amino acids long.